This T cell receptor beta chain was obtained from a study of CD8 T cells in ankylosing spondylitis. This clonotype has ten or more counts. The antigen is not known. The germline gives CDR1 DFQATT, CDR2 SNEGSKA (reference sequence). The CDR3 has 16 residues. The V gene lost 0 bases and the J gene lost 2 bases, with 15 bases spanning the gap. The study's findings and limits: Disease-associated clones were CD8+ and fairly uncommon in peripheral blood. Reports say disease-linked clones showed up significantly more in matched ankylosing spondylitis synovial fluid. A TCR beta motif of eight or nine highly homologous variants seemed to mark ankylosing spondylitis blood.

Researchers built TCR beta libraries using quantitative 5'-RACE with molecular barcodes. TCRdb reanalysed the 5' RACE reads using MiXCR and keeps one entry per CDR3 protein. Here the sample spans 350,000 or so distinct CDR3 sequences, 9.5% to 13% being singletons. This chain connects TRBV20-1 to TRBJ2-3; no firm D call. The clonotype comes from a female donor with ankylosing spondylitis or in good health (not recorded which). Sequencing was done on a sample of blood, either unsorted or a sorted T cell fraction (not recorded which). DNA of the CDR3: TGCAGTGCTAGAGATTACCAAACGGATTACACAGATACGCAGTATTTT. Encoded protein: CSARDYQTDYTDTQYF.